Given below is one T cell receptor beta chain in context. Its antigen has not been determined. Nothing much larger sits one base from this clone, and base qualities are not available. The entry originates in a study of control samples from healthy donors and cancer patients (TCRdb year 2020). The library was obtained by the immunoSEQ multiplex PCR assay. TCRdb retrieved this table from immuneACCESS and kept in-frame rearrangements only. Not all clones are present; in checked studies, unresolved V genes account for under half, and no reason is known for the remainder. Recorded for this sample are tens of thousands of clones; about 88% of them occurred a single time. The ten biggest clones cover around 15% of the sample. For this chain, trimming is 0 bases at the V end and 0 bases at the J end, and the number of junction bases without a gene match is 4. The CDR3 numbers 17 residues from cysteine through phenylalanine. The retained sequence is limited to the CDR3, 51 bases, with the frame set at the first base. CDR1 is given as ENHRY and CDR2 as SYGVKD, both from the germline V gene.

Material for sequencing was blood. The clonotype comes from an older woman in good health. The rearranged chain carries TRBV10-3 and TRBJ2-3, with 9 bases matching TRBD1. Here the CDR3 is given as CAISESTGGFSTDTQYF. The nucleotide sequence reads TGTGCCATCAGTGAGTCGACAGGGGGTTTTAGCACAGATACGCAGTATTTT.